This T cell receptor (beta chain) was documented in a study of monozygotic twins with inflammatory bowel disease. Study-level points and caveats: Similarity of repertoires did not differ between concordant and discordant twins, possibly from limited power. Subtypes among T cells remained indistinguishable.

Concerning this clonotype itself: Antigen specificity is unknown.

No DNA is given; TCRdb re-called the 5' RACE reads and lists each CDR3 protein once. The sample spans approximately 210,000 distinct CDR3 sequences; the ten largest clones claim under 8.5%. The CDR3 sequence is 14 residues long. Germline lookup yields CDR1 MDHEN and CDR2 SYDVKM. The sample was blood. This chain connects TRBV28 to TRBJ1-1; with no DNA, the TCRdb D assignment of TRBD1 cannot be verified. This receptor was identified in a human donor with ulcerative colitis or Crohn's disease, or a healthy co-twin of an affected twin (not recorded which). The CDR3 sequence: CASSFRGQGPEAFF.